These 22 T cell receptor beta chains were sequenced from one sample in a study of Ad26.COV2.S vaccination and SARS-CoV-2 variants. The table came from immunoSEQ multiplex PCR; TCRdb's copy has only in-frame clones and leaves some out. Of approximately 280,000 clones listed, over 75% are singletons. Described treatment: around 19 received Ad26.COV2.S at low or high dose, single or two shots; a few received placebo; per-sample allocation not given. Sampling happened 63 days after the first vaccine or placebo injection. The starting material was peripheral blood, obtained in a trial of Ad26.COV2.S vaccine versus placebo. All receptors come from a person aged 18-65 years who received the Ad26.COV2.S COVID-19 vaccine or a placebo.

This sequence joins TRBV7-9 and TRBJ2-5; D is unresolved. The CDR3 is 13 amino acids. Per the germline V gene, CDR1 is SEHNR and CDR2 is FQNEAQ (reference sequence). Trimming left V 1 base short and J 5 bases short, with 8 bases between. The CDR3 protein is CASSLVGRETQYF. As DNA, the CDR3 is TGTGCCAGCAGCTTAGTAGGCCGGGAGACCCAGTACTTC. Full variable domain (outside the CDR3, taken from reference TRBV7-9 and TRBJ2-5): DTGVSQNPRHKITKRGQNVTFRCDPISEHNRLYWYRQTLGQGPEFLTYFQNEAQLEKSRLLSDRFSAERPKGSFSTLEIQRTEQGDSAMYLCASSLVGRETQYFGPGTRLLVL.

This sequence joins TRBV2 and TRBJ1-1; D possibly corresponds to TRBD1 (5 bases). Trimming shortened V by 6 bases and J by 5 bases, and 19 bases separated the two germline ends. This CDR3 is built from 15 residues. Germline CDR1 and CDR2: SNHLY and FYNNEI. DNA of the CDR3: TGTGCCAGCAGAATCCCTCCCTCTGGGGGAACTGAAGCTTTCTTT. Encoded protein: CASRIPPSGGTEAFF.

The chain links TRBV18 to TRBJ1-1; D is undetermined. With 4 bases removed from V and 3 bases from J, the gap between germline ends came to 9 bases. Germline lookup yields CDR1 KGHSH and CDR2 LQKENI. The CDR3 loop spans 13 amino acids. CDR3 bases: TGTGCCAGCTCACTAATTCGGGACACTGAAGCTTTCTTT. Translation: CASSLIRDTEAFF.

A single count supports this clone. The rearrangement uses TRBV7-6 and TRBJ1-2; D possibly corresponds to TRBD1 (6 bases). The germline V and J ends were trimmed by 5 bases and 8 bases, with 18 bases remaining between them. Germline CDR1 is SGHVS and CDR2 is FNYEAQ. The CDR3 contains 14 residues. The CDR3 spells CASSLGTGGHGYTF. As DNA, the CDR3 is TGTGCCAGCAGCCTCGGAACGGGGGGGCACGGCTACACCTTC.

This chain connects TRBV6-1 to TRBJ1-3; D is unclear. Deletions cut 5 bases from V and 0 bases from J, with 11 bases between. In germline, CDR1 is MNHNS, CDR2 SASEGT. This CDR3 has 15 residues. The DNA of the CDR3 is TGTGCCAGCAGTTCTGATATAAGCTCTGGAAACACCATATATTTT. Amino acid sequence: CASSSDISSGNTIYF.

The rearrangement joins TRBV5-6 to TRBJ2-7; D might be TRBD2 (6 bases). The CDR3 is made up of 15 amino acids. Trimming removed 5 bases from V and 6 bases from J, with 21 bases in between. Germline CDR1 reads SGHDT; CDR2 reads YYEEEE. Here the CDR3 reads CASSDTGTPTSEQYF. CDR3 in DNA: TGTGCCAGCAGTGATACCGGGACTCCCACGAGCGAGCAGTACTTC.

The chain links TRBV5-8 to TRBJ2-5; tentative D call: TRBD1 (5 bases). The CDR3 is 15 residues long. Germline assignment: CDR1 SGHTS and CDR2 YDEGEE. V shed 4 bases and J shed 2 bases, with 15 bases lying between them. The CDR3 DNA reads TGTGCCAGCAGCAGGGGCGGTCGGATACAAGAGACCCAGTACTTC. It yields the protein CASSRGGRIQETQYF.

The chain couples TRBV5-1 to TRBJ2-5; D possibly corresponds to TRBD2 (6 bases). In germline, CDR1 is SGHRS, CDR2 YFSETQ. The CDR3 spans 16 residues. Trimming cost V 3 bases and J 4 bases, with 19 bases left between them. The CDR3 nucleotides read TGCGCCAGCAGCTCCGCTAGCGTGGGGAGTGGAGAGACCCAGTACTTC. Translated: CASSSASVGSGETQYF.

This clone came up once. The V gene is TRBV28, the J gene TRBJ1-4, with unresolved D. V lost 2 bases and J lost 8, with 9 bases in between. This CDR3 comprises 13 residues. Germline V CDR1 and CDR2: MDHEN, SYDVKM. The CDR3 sequence: CASSLKGREKLFF. As DNA, the CDR3 is TGTGCCAGCAGTTTAAAGGGTAGGGAAAAACTGTTTTTT.

The chain has TRBV19 and TRBJ1-4, with 8 bases identical to TRBD1. V dropped 5 bases and J dropped 7; count of bases not matched to a gene: 9. The CDR3 covers 15 residues. Germline CDR1 is LNHDA and CDR2 is SQIVND (reference sequence). The CDR3 protein is CASSDPGGEGEKLFF. In DNA form, the CDR3 reads TGTGCCAGTAGTGACCCAGGGGGCGAAGGTGAAAAACTGTTTTTT.

This sequence joins TRBV11-1 and TRBJ1-2, with 8 nucleotides matching TRBD1. This CDR3 contains 15 residues. The germline gives CDR1 SGHAT, CDR2 FQDESV (reference sequence). With 5 bases clipped from V and 3 bases from J, the junction kept 8 bases outside the gene matches. DNA of the CDR3: TGTGCCAGCAGCCCCCGGACAGGGACCTACTATGGCTACACCTTC. This encodes CASSPRTGTYYGYTF.

This rearrangement joins TRBV30 to TRBJ1-5, with no clear D. The CDR3 spans 12 residues. The V end lost 1 base, the J end lost 5 bases, and 6 bases lay between the germline ends. Germline values: CDR1 GTSNPN, CDR2 SVGIG (reference sequence). DNA for the CDR3: TGTGCCTGGAGTGACGGTTATCAGCCCCAGCATTTT. Encoded protein: CAWSDGYQPQHF. The full variable domain, its missing parts supplied by reference TRBV30 and TRBJ1-5, is SQTIHQWPATLVQPVGSPLSLECTVEGTSNPNLYWYRQAAGRGLQLLFYSVGIGQISSEVPQNLSASRPQDRQFILSSKKLLLSDSGFYLCAWSDGYQPQHFGDGTRLSIL.

As to this clone: The same CDR3 is also encoded by other DNA sequences in this sample. This sequence joins TRBV2 and TRBJ1-3; tentatively, D is TRBD1 (6 bases). The CDR3 sequence is 14 residues long. V was pared by 6 bases and J by 9 bases, with 18 bases between. Germline values: CDR1 SNHLY, CDR2 FYNNEI. CDR3 region: CASRDRSGAATIYF. DNA of the CDR3: TGTGCCAGCAGAGACCGGTCAGGGGCGGCCACCATATATTTT.

V gene TRBV18 combines with J gene TRBJ2-7, with D possibly TRBD2 on 5 matching bases. The length of the CDR3 is 16 residues. Trimming left V 3 bases short and J 7 bases short, with 22 bases between. Germline V gives CDR1 KGHSH, CDR2 LQKENI. In DNA, the CDR3 is TGTGCCAGCTCACCCCAGGAGGAGCCCTCCTTTGGGGAGCAGTACTTC. This gives the protein CASSPQEEPSFGEQYF.

In its sample, this clone was seen once. The V gene is TRBV5-1, the J gene TRBJ2-7; D tentatively reads TRBD1 or TRBD2 (5 bases each). The CDR3 consists of 14 residues. Per germline, CDR1 SGHRS and CDR2 YFSETQ. Trimming removed 0 bases from V and 5 bases from J, with 12 bases in between. CDR3 nucleotides: TGCGCCAGCAGCTTGGCGACGGGGACCGACGAGCAGTACTTC. Translation gives CASSLATGTDEQYF. Full variable domain (rest looked up from reference TRBV5-1 and TRBJ2-7): KAGVTQTPRYLIKTRGQQVTLSCSPISGHRSVSWYQQTPGQGLQFLFEYFSETQRNKGNFPGRFSGRQFSNSRSEMNVSTLELGDSALYLCASSLATGTDEQYFGPGTRLTVT.

The chain recombines TRBV5-4 with TRBJ1-2; 8 bases map to TRBD1. Unmatched junction bases numbered 3, after V lost 4 bases and J lost 4 bases. This CDR3 has 13 residues. The V gene's germline CDR1 is SGHNT and CDR2 YYREEE (reference sequence). The CDR3 sequence: CASSLDRGYGYTF. CDR3 DNA: TGTGCCAGCAGCCTCGACAGGGGCTATGGCTACACCTTC.

V and J are TRBV5-4 and TRBJ1-1; D is perhaps TRBD1 (5 bases). Germline CDR1 is SGHNT and CDR2 is YYREEE (reference sequence). The CDR3 spans 13 residues. V lost 3 bases to trimming and J lost 5 bases, with 11 bases between them. CDR3 bases: TGTGCCAGCAGCTACGGGACGAGGACTGAAGCTTTCTTT. Translated: CASSYGTRTEAFF. The full variable domain, in which reference TRBV5-4 and TRBJ1-1 provide the parts outside the CDR3, is ETGVTQSPTHLIKTRGQQVTLRCSSQSGHNTVSWYQQALGQGPQFIFQYYREEENGRGNFPPRFSGLQFPNYSSELNVNALELDDSALYLCASSYGTRTEAFFGQGTRLTVV.

The chain recombines TRBV25-1 with TRBJ1-3; D is unresolved. V shed 4 bases and J shed 1 base, with 11 bases lying between them. Per the germline V gene, CDR1 is MGHDK and CDR2 is SYGVNS. The CDR3 extends over 15 amino acids. CDR3 amino acids: CASSADTESGNTIYF. The CDR3 DNA reads as TGTGCCAGCAGTGCAGATACAGAATCTGGAAACACCATATATTTT.

The V gene is TRBV4-1, the J gene TRBJ1-1; the D gene is possibly TRBD1 (5 bases). The germline V gene has CDR1 MGHRA and CDR2 YSYEKL. V was shortened by 4 bases and J by 4 bases, with 13 bases between the two germline ends. This CDR3 is 14 amino acids long. As DNA, the CDR3 is TGCGCCAGCAGCCGGGGCGGGGTTGGCACTGAAGCTTTCTTT. Its protein product is CASSRGGVGTEAFF.

This clone appeared a few times. V is TRBV2 and J is TRBJ1-5; TRBD1 matches at 7 bases. J was trimmed by 4 bases and V by 7 bases; bases with no gene match: 10. This CDR3 has 15 amino acids. Germline lookup yields CDR1 SNHLY and CDR2 FYNNEI. CDR3 sequence (DNA): TGTGCCAGCATTCAGTCATCAGGGGGAAATCAGCCCCAGCATTTT. It is translated as CASIQSSGGNQPQHF.

The count of this clone is one. V is TRBV11-2 and J is TRBJ1-2; D is unclear. From germline, CDR1 is SGHAT and CDR2 FQNNGV. This CDR3 is built from 16 residues. Trimming stripped 5 bases from V and 8 bases from J, with 24 bases between. The CDR3 loop reads CASSPWSDGVTGGYTF. Written as DNA, the CDR3 is TGTGCCAGCAGCCCCTGGTCTGACGGGGTAACCGGGGGCTACACCTTC.

The CDR3 DNA follows: TGTGCCAGCAGCTTTGGCGGGTGGGAGACCCAGTACTTC. This gives the protein CASSFGGWETQYF. V and J are TRBV7-9 and TRBJ2-5; tentative D call: TRBD2 (5 bases). The CDR3 is 13 residues long. The V end lost 3 bases, the J end lost 5 bases, and 10 bases lay between the germline ends. The germline V gene has CDR1 SEHNR and CDR2 FQNEAQ (reference sequence).